This T cell receptor (beta chain) was retrieved from a study of OX40 agonist ivuxolimab in advanced cancers. Background on the study: In this cohort, patients received ivuxolimab, an agonistic anti-OX40 (CD134) antibody.

Blood sampling was done at baseline, cycle 4 day 1, and cycle 7 day 1. Study-wide results and limits: Expanded peripheral T-cell antigen specificity went undetermined. The CD4+ and CD8+ T cells in the blood had expanded clonally by week 6 at 0.1 to 3.0 mg/kg.

Regarding this clone: Its cognate antigen is unknown.

Some clones are missing from TCRdb's copy, which holds only in-frame ones; the method was immunoSEQ multiplex PCR. The table records some 70,000 clones, 87% of them present only once. V dropped 1 base and J dropped 8 bases, with 12 bases sitting between them. CDR3 length: 14 residues. Germline CDR1 reads SGHTA; CDR2 reads FQGNSA. The rearrangement joins TRBV7-2 to TRBJ2-1; D possibly corresponds to TRBD1 (5 bases). The sequencing used CD4+ or CD8+ T cells sorted from blood, collected in a trial of the OX40 agonist ivuxolimab. The receptor was derived from an adult with an advanced solid tumor such as melanoma, head and neck, liver or kidney cancer. CDR3 DNA sequence: TGTGCCAGCAGCTTAGTCCCCAGGGTCGATGAGCAGTTCTTC. Protein product: CASSLVPRVDEQFF.